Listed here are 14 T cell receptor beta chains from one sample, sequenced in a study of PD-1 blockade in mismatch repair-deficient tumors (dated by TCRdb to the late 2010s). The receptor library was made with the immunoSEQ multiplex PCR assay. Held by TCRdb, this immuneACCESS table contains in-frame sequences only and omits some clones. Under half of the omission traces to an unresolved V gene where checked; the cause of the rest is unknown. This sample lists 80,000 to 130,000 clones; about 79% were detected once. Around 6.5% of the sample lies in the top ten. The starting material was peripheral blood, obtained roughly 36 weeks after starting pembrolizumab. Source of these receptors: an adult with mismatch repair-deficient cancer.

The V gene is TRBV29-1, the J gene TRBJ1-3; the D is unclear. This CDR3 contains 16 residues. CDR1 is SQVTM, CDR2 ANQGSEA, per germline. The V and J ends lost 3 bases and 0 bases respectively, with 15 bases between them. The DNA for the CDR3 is TGCAGCGTTGAGGCTGGGCGGAGGAGCTCTGGAAACACCATATATTTT. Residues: CSVEAGRRSSGNTIYF.

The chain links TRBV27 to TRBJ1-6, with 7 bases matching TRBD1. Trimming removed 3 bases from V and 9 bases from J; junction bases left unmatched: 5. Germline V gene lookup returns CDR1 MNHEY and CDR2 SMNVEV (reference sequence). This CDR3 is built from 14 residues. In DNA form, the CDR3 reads TGTGCCAGCAGTTTGACAGGGCTCGGTTCACCCCTCCACTTT. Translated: CASSLTGLGSPLHF.

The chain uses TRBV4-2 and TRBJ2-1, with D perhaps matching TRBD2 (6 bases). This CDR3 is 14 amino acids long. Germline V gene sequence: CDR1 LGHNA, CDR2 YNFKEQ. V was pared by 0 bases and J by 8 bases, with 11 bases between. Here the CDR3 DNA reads TGTGCCAGCAGCCAAGATCCCGGGAGCGATGAGCAGTTCTTC. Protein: CASSQDPGSDEQFF.

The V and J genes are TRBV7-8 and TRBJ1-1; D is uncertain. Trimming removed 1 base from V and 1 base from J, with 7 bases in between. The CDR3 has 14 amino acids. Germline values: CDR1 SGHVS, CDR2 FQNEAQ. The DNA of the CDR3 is TGTGCCAGCAGCTTAGTCGACCAGAACACTGAAGCTTTCTTT. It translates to CASSLVDQNTEAFF. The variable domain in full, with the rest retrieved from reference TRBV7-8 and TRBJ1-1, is GAGVSQSPRYKVAKRGQDVALRCDPISGHVSLFWYQQALGQGPEFLTYFQNEAQLDKSGLPSDRFFAERPEGSVSTLKIQRTQQEDSAVYLCASSLVDQNTEAFFGQGTRLTVV.

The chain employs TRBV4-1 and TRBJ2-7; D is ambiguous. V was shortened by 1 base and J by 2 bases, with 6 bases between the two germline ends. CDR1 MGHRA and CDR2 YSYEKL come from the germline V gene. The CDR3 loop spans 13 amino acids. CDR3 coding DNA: TGCGCCAGCAGCCAAGGGATGACCTACGAGCAGTACTTC. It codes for CASSQGMTYEQYF.

CDR3 region: CASSFGLGDTEAFF. As DNA, the CDR3 is TGTGCCAGCAGCTTTGGCTTGGGGGACACTGAAGCTTTCTTT. The chain uses TRBV5-4 and TRBJ1-1; TRBD1 is a possible D gene (5 bases). Trimming cost V 2 bases and J 3 bases, with 11 bases left between them. Germline V gene lookup returns CDR1 SGHNT and CDR2 YYREEE (reference sequence). The CDR3 sequence is 14 residues long.

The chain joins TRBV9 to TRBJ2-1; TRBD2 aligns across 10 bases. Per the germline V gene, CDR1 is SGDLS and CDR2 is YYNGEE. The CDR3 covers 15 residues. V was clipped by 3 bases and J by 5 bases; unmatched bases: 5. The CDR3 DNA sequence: TGTGCCAGCAGCGCACTAGCGGGACTAAACAATGAGCAGTTCTTC. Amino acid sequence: CASSALAGLNNEQFF.

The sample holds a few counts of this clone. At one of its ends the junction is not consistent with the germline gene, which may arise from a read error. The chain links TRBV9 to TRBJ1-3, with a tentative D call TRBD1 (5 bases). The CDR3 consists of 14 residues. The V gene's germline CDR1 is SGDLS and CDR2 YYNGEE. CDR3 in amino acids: CASSVDVNEGARDF. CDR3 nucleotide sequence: TGTGCCAGCAGCGTAGATGTAAATGAAGGGGCAAGAGATTTT.

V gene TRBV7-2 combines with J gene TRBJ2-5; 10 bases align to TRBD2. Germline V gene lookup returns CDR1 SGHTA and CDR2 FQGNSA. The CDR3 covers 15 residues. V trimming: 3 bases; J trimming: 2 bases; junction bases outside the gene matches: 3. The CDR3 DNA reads TGTGCCAGCAGCTTGGGACTAGCGAAACAAGAGACCCAGTACTTC. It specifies CASSLGLAKQETQYF.

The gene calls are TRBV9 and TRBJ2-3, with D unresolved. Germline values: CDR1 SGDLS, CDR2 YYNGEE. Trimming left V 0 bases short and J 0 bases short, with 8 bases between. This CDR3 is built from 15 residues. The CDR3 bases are TGTGCCAGCAGCGTAGATGGTACTAGCACAGATACGCAGTATTTT. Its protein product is CASSVDGTSTDTQYF.

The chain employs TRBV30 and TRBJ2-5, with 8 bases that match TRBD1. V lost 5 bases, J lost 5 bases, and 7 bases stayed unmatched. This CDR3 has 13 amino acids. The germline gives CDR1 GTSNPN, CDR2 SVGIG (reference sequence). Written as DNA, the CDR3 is TGTGCCTGGGGGCCGGGGGACAGGGAGACCCAGTACTTC. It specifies CAWGPGDRETQYF.

CDR3 loop: CASSLESGMGETQYF. In DNA form, the CDR3 reads TGTGCCAGCAGCTTAGAGAGCGGGATGGGAGAGACCCAGTACTTC. V and J are TRBV11-3 and TRBJ2-5; 7 bases agree with TRBD2. The CDR3 is 15 amino acids. The germline V gene encodes CDR1 SGHNT and CDR2 YENEEA. J lost 4 bases, V lost 0 bases, and 5 bases had no gene match.

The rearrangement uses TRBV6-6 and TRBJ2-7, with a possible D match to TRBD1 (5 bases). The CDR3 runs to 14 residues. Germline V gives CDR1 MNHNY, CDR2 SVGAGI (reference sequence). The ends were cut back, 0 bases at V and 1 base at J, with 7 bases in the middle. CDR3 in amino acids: CASSYSRQSYEQYF. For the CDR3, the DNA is TGTGCCAGCAGTTACTCTAGACAGTCCTACGAGCAGTACTTC.

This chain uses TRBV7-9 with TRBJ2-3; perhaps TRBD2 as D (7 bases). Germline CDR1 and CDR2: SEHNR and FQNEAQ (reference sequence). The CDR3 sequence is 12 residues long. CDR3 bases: TGTGCAAGTTTCGGGGGGCCAGATACGCAGTATTTT. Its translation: CASFGGPDTQYF. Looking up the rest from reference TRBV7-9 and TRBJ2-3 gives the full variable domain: DTGVSQNPRHKITKRGQNVTFRCDPISEHNRLYWYRQTLGQGPEFLTYFQNEAQLEKSRLLSDRFSAERPKGSFSTLEIQRTEQGDSAMYLCASFGGPDTQYFGPGTRLTVL.